At least ten counts were recorded for the clone carrying this T cell receptor (beta chain). Its antigen is unknown. TCR beta CDR3 regions were amplified from RNA. TCR CDR3 regions were first amplified by RT-PCR with HTBI primers. TCRdb itself ran the multiplex PCR reads through MiXCR, one entry per CDR3 protein. The table has about 500,000 distinct CDR3 sequences, around 17% seen once. Those patients with uncontrolled infection, other autoimmune disease, pregnancy or lactation were excluded. Germline values: CDR1 SGHAT, CDR2 FQNNGV. V lost 5 bases and J lost 2, with 11 bases in between. There are 14 residues in the CDR3. The data originate from a study of T cells in Graves' hyperthyroidism and ophthalmopathy. Study-wide points: Peripheral blood also featured most of the thyroid clonotypes expanded above 0.001.

The sequenced sample was blood. The sequence was collected from a woman between 18 and 29 years old with Graves' hyperthyroidism. This rearrangement joins TRBV11-2 to TRBJ2-3, with D unclear. This chain's CDR3 is CASSRVRSTDTQYF. The CDR3 region has the DNA TGTGCCAGCAGCCGCGTGAGATCCACAGATACGCAGTATTTT. Full variable domain (remainder filled in from reference TRBV11-2 and TRBJ2-3): EAGVAQSPRYKIIEKRQSVAFWCNPISGHATLYWYQQILGQGPKLLIQFQNNGVVDDSQLPKDRFSAERLKGVDSTLKIQPAKLEDSAVYLCASSRVRSTDTQYFGPGTRLTVL.